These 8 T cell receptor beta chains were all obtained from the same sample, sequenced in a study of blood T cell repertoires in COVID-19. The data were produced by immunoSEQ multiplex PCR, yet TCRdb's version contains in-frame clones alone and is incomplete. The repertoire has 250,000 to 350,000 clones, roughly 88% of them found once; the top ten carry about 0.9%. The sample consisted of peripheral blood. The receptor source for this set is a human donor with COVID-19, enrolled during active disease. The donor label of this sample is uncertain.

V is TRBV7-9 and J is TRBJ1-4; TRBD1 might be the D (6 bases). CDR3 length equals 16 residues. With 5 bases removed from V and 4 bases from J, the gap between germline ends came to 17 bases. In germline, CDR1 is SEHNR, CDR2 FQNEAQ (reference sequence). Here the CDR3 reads CASSPFETGYNEKLFF. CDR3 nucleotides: TGTGCCAGCAGCCCCTTTGAAACAGGGTATAATGAAAAACTGTTTTTT. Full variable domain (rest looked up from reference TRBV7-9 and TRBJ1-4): DTGVSQNPRHKITKRGQNVTFRCDPISEHNRLYWYRQTLGQGPEFLTYFQNEAQLEKSRLLSDRFSAERPKGSFSTLEIQRTEQGDSAMYLCASSPFETGYNEKLFFGSGTQLSVL.

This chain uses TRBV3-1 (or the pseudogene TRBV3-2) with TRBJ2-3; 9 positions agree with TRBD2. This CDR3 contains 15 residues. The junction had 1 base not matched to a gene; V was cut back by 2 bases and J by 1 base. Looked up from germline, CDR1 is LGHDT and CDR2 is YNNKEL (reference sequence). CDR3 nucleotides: TGTGCCAGCAGCCAACGCGGGGGGGGCACAGATACGCAGTATTTT. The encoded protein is CASSQRGGGTDTQYF.

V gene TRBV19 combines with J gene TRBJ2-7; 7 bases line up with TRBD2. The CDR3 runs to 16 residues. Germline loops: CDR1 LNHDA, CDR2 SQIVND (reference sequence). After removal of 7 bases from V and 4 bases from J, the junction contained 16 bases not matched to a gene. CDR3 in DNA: TGTGCCAGTATGGGGACCGCGGGCGGGAGCGGTTACGAGCAGTACTTC. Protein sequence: CASMGTAGGSGYEQYF.

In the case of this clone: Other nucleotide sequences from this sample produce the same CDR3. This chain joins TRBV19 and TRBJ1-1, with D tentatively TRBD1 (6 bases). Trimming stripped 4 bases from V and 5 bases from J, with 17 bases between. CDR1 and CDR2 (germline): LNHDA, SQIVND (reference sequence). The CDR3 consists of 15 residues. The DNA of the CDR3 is TGTGCCAGTAGTACCTCGAGGGGGAGGGGGACTGAAGCTTTCTTT. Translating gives CASSTSRGRGTEAFF.

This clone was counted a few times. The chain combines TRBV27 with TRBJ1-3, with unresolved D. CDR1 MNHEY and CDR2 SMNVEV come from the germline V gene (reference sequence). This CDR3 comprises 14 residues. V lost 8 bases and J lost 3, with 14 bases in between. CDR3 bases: TGTGCCAGCCCAAGGGCTGACTATGGAAACACCATATATTTT. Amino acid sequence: CASPRADYGNTIYF.

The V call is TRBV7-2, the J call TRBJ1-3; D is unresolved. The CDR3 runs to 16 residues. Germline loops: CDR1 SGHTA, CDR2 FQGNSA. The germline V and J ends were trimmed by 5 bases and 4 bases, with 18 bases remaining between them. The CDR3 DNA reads TGTGCCAGCAGCCCAGGACGCCCGGGGATCGGAAACACCATATATTTT. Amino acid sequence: CASSPGRPGIGNTIYF. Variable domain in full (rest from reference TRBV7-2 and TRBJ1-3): GAGVSQSPSNKVTEKGKDVELRCDPISGHTALYWYRQSLGQGLEFLIYFQGNSAPDKSGLPSDRFSAERTGGSVSTLTIQRTQQEDSAVYLCASSPGRPGIGNTIYFGEGSWLTVV.

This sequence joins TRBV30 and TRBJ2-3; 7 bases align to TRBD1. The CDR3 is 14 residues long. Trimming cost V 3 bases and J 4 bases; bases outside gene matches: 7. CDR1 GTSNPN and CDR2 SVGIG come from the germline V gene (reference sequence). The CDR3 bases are TGTGCCTGGAGGAAAGGGACAGTCTCAGATACGCAGTATTTT. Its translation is CAWRKGTVSDTQYF. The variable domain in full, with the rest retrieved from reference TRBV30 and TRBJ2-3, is SQTIHQWPATLVQPVGSPLSLECTVEGTSNPNLYWYRQAAGRGLQLLFYSVGIGQISSEVPQNLSASRPQDRQFILSSKKLLLSDSGFYLCAWRKGTVSDTQYFGPGTRLTVL.

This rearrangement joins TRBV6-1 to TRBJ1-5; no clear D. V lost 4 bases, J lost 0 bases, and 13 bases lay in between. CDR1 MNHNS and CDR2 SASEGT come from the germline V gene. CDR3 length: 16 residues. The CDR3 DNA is TGTGCCAGCAGTGCCTTGGCGGGATATAGCAATCAGCCCCAGCATTTT. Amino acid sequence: CASSALAGYSNQPQHF.